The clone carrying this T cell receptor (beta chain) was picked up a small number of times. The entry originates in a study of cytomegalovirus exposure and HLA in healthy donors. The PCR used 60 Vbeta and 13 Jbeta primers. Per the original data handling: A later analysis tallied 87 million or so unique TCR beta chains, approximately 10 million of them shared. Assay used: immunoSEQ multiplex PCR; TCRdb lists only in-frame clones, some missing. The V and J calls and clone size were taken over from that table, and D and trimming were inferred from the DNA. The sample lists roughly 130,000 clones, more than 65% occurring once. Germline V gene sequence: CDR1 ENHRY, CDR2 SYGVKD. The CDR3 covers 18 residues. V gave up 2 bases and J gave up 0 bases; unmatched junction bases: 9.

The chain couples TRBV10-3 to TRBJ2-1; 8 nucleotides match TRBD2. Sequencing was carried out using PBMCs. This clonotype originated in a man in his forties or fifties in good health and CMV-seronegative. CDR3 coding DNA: TGTGCCATCAGTGAGATGGCTAGCGGGCGGGCCTCCTACAATGAGCAGTTCTTC. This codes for CAISEMASGRASYNEQFF.